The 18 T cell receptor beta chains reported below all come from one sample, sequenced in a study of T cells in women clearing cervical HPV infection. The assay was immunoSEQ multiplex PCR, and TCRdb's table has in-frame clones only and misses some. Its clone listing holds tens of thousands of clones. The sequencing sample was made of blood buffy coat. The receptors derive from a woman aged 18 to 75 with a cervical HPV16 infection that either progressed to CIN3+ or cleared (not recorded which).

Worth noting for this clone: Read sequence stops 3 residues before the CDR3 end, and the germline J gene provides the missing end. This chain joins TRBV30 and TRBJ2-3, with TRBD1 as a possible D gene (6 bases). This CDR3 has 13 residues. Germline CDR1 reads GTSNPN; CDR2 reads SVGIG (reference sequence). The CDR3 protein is CAWSVAGGQTQYF. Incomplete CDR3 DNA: TGTGCCTGGAGTGTTGCTGGGGGCCAGACG.

The DNA read from the CDR3 is TGTGCCACCAGTGTTGAGATGATTGAGGGTGAGTGCACTGAA. Its protein is CATSVEMIEGECTE. The CDR3 reads in full as CATSVEMIEGECTEAFF. V is TRBV24-1 and J is TRBJ1-1, with D hard to call. The read finishes 3 residues shy of the CDR3 end, and the germline J gene is used to complete it. This CDR3 has 17 amino acids. V lost 5 bases, J lost 4 bases, and 22 bases lay in between. The V gene's germline CDR1 is KGHDR and CDR2 SFDVKD.

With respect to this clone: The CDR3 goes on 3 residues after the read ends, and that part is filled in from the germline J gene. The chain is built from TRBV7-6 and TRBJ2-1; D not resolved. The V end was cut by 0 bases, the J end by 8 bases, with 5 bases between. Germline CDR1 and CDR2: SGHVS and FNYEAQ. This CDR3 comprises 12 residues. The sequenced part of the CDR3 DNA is TGTGCCAGCAGCTTAGCGCGAGATGAG. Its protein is CASSLARDE. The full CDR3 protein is CASSLARDEQFF.

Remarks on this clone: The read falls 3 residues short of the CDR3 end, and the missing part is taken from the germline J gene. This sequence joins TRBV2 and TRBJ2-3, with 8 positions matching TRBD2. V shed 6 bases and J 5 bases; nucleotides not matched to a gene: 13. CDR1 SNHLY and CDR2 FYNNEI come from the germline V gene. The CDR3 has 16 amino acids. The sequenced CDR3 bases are TGTGCCAGCAGGGGGAAACTAGCGGAGGGGGAAGATACG. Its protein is CASRGKLAEGEDT. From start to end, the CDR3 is CASRGKLAEGEDTQYF.

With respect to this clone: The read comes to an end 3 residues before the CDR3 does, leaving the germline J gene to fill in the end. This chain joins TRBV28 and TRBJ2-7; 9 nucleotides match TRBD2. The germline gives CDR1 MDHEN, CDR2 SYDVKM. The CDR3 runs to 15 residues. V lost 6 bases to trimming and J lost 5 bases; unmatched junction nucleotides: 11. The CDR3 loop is CASREGRTSVDEQYF. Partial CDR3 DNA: TGTGCCAGCAGGGAAGGCAGGACTAGCGTTGACGAG. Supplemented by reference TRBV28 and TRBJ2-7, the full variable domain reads DVKVTQSSRYLVKRTGEKVFLECVQDMDHENMFWYRQDPGLGLRLIYFSYDVKMKEKGDIPEGYSVSREKKERFSLILESASTNQTSMYLCASREGRTSVDEQYFGPGTRLTVT.

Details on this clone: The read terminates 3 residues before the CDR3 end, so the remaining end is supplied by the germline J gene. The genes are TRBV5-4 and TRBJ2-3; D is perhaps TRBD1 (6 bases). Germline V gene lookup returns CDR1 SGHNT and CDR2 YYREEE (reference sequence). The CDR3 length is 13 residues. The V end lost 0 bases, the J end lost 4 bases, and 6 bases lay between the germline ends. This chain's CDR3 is CASSLGQADTQYF. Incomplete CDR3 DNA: TGTGCCAGCAGCTTGGGACAGGCAGATACG.

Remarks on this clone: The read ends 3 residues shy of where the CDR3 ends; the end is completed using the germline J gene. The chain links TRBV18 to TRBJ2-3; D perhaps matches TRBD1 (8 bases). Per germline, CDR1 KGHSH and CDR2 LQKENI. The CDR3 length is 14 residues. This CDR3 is CASSPRTGRETQYF. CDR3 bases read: TGTGCCAGCTCACCCCGGACAGGGCGGGAGACG.

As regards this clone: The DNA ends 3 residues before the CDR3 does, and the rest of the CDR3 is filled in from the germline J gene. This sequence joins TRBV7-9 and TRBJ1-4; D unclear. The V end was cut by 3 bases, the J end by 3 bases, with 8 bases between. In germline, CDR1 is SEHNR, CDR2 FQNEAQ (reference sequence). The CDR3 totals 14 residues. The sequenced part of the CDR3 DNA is TGTGCCAGCAGCTTCGAGGGCCCTAATGAAAAA. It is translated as CASSFEGPNEK. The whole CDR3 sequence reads CASSFEGPNEKLFF. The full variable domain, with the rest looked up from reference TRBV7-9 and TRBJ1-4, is DTGVSQNPRHKITKRGQNVTFRCDPISEHNRLYWYRQTLGQGPEFLTYFQNEAQLEKSRLLSDRFSAERPKGSFSTLEIQRTEQGDSAMYLCASSFEGPNEKLFFGSGTQLSVL.

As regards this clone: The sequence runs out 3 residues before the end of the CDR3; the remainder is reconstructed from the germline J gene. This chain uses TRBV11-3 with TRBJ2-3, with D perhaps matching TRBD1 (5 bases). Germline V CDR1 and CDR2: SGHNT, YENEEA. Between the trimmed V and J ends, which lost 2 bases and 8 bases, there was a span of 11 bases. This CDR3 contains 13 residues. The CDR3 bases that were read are TGTGCCAGCAGCTTAAACCAGGGCGCTACG. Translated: CASSLNQGAT. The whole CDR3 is CASSLNQGATQYF. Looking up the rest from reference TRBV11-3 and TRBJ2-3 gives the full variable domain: EAGVVQSPRYKIIEKKQPVAFWCNPISGHNTLYWYLQNLGQGPELLIRYENEEAVDDSQLPKDRFSAERLKGVDSTLKIQPAELGDSAVYLCASSLNQGATQYFGPGTRLTVL.

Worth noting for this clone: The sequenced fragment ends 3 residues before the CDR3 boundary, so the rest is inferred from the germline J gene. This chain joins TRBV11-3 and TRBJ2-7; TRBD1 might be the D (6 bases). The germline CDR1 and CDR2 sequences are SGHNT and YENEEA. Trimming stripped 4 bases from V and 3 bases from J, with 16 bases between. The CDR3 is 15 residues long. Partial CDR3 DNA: TGTGCCAGCAGCTCCCGGCCGGGACATAGCTACGAG. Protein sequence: CASSSRPGHSYE. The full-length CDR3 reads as CASSSRPGHSYEQYF.

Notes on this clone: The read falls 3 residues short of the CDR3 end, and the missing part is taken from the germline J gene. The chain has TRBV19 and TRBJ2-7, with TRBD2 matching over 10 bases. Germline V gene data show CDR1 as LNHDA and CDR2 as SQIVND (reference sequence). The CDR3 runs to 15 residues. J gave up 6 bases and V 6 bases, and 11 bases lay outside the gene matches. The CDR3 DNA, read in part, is TGTGCCAGTAGCCCGCGGCTAGCGGGAGATCTCGAG. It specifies CASSPRLAGDLE. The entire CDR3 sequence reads CASSPRLAGDLEQYF.

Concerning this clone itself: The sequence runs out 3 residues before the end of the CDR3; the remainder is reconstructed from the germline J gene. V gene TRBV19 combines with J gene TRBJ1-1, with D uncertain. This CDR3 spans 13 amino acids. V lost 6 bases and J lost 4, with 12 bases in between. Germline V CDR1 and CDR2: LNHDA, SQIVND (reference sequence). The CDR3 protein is CASRHTSGTEAFF. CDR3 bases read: TGTGCCAGTAGACATACATCGGGCACTGAA.

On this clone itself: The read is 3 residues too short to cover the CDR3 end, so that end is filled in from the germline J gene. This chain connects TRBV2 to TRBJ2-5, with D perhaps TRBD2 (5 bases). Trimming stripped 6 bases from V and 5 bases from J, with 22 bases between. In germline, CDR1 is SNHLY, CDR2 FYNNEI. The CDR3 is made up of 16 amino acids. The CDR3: CASRTITSLNGETQYF. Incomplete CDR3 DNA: TGTGCCAGCAGGACTATCACAAGCCTTAACGGGGAGACC.

The CDR3 region is CASSAPQGGPPLHF. CDR3 bases read: TGTGCCAGTAGTGCTCCGCAGGGAGGGCCTCCC. V gene TRBV19 combines with J gene TRBJ1-6, with TRBD1 as a possible D gene (5 bases). The sequenced fragment ends 3 residues before the CDR3 boundary, so the rest is inferred from the germline J gene. The V gene's germline CDR1 is LNHDA and CDR2 SQIVND (reference sequence). CDR3 length: 14 residues.

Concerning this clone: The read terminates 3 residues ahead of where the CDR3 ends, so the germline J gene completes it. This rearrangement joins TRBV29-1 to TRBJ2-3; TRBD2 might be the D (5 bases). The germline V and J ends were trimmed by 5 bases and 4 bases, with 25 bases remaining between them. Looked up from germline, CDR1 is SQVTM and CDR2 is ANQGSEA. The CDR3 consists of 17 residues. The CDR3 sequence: CSVPSASTPSRADTQYF. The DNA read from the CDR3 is TGCAGCGTTCCGTCGGCTAGCACCCCATCAAGGGCAGATACG.

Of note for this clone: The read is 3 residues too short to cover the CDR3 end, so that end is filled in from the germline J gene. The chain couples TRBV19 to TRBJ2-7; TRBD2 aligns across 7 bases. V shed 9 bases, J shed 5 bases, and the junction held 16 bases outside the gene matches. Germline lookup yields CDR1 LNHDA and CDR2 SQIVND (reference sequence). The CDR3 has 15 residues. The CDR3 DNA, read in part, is TGTGCCAGCGGACGGGGGGTAGGCGGGATTCACGAG. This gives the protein CASGRGVGGIHE. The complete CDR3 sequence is CASGRGVGGIHEQYF.

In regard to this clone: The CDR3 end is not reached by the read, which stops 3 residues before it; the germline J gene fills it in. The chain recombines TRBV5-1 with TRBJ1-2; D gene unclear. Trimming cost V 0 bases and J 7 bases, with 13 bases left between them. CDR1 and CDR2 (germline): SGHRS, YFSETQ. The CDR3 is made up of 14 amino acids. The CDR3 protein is CASSLVSPAGGYTF. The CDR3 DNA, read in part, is TGCGCCAGCAGCTTGGTTAGCCCGGCGGGTGGC.

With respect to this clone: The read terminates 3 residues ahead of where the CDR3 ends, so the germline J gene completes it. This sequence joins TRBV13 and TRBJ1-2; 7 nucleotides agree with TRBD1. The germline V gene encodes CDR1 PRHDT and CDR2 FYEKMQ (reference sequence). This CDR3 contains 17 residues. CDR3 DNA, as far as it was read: TGTGCCAGCAGCTCAACGAGGGACAGTCGCTCCTACAATGAC. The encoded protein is CASSSTRDSRSYND. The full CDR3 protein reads CASSSTRDSRSYNDYTF.